This T cell receptor beta chain was found in a study of cytomegalovirus exposure and HLA in healthy donors. Whole-study context: An earlier analysis identified more than 90 million unique TCR beta sequences in approximately 170 million T cells. Findings and limits, study-wide: Sequencing likely caused a cluster of highly shared sequence variants. Later on, analysis showed that most CMV-associated TCR beta chains appeared to be HLA-restricted. Within an earlier analysis, most TCR beta V segments proved productive either about 87% or about 30% of the time.

This CDR3 contains 16 residues. Germline V gives CDR1 SGHVS, CDR2 FNYEAQ. The V gene lost 7 bases and the J gene lost 2 bases, with 19 bases spanning the gap. The PCR used 60 Vbeta and 13 Jbeta primers. Produced via immunoSEQ multiplex PCR; TCRdb's table is partial and in-frame only. The data hold more than 90,000 clones, with about 70% observed a single time. About this clone: Its antigen remains unknown.

The sample taken for sequencing was PBMCs. This rearrangement joins TRBV7-6 to TRBJ2-3; D is perhaps TRBD2 (5 bases). This sequence originates from a man aged 25-45 years in good health and CMV-seropositive. The CDR3 spells CASTLTPLGVTDTQYF. CDR3 nucleotide sequence: TGTGCCAGCACCCTCACTCCACTCGGGGTCACAGATACGCAGTATTTT.